Listed below are T cell receptor beta chains from one sample, sequenced in a study of OX40 agonist ivuxolimab in advanced cancers. Assay: immunoSEQ multiplex PCR; the TCRdb copy retains only in-frame clones and omits some. Of some 70,000 clones detected, 85% appear once; the ten largest clones hold 5.5% to 7%. Sequences were derived from CD4+ or CD8+ T cells sorted from blood, sampled in a trial of the OX40 agonist ivuxolimab. These receptors were obtained from an adult with an advanced solid tumor such as melanoma, head and neck, liver or kidney cancer. Both conserved end residues are part of each CDR3. The order of the fields is J gene, V gene, clone size, D gene, CDR3 protein, CDR3 DNA. A D gene is named only where the DNA matches it firmly. Clone size is shown for a subset of rows, as once, few, many or a class of expanded clone.

j_gene: TRBJ2-1; v_gene: TRBV27; abundance: NA; d_gene: NA; CDR3aa: CASSLEPNNEQFF; CDR3nt: TGTGCCAGCAGTTTGGAACCCAACAATGAGCAGTTCTTC
j_gene: TRBJ1-2; v_gene: TRBV6-1; abundance: NA; d_gene: TRBD1; CDR3aa: CASSEHGQVPNYGYTF; CDR3nt: TGTGCCAGCAGTGAACACGGACAGGTCCCTAACTATGGCTACACCTTC
j_gene: TRBJ2-3; v_gene: TRBV11-2; abundance: NA; d_gene: NA; CDR3aa: CASSTLATSTDTQYF; CDR3nt: TGTGCCAGCAGCACGCTAGCGACTAGCACAGATACGCAGTATTTT
j_gene: TRBJ1-1; v_gene: TRBV28; abundance: once; d_gene: NA; CDR3aa: CASTLRWQGNTEAFF; CDR3nt: TGTGCCAGCACCCTACGTTGGCAGGGGAACACTGAAGCTTTCTTT
j_gene: TRBJ1-5; v_gene: TRBV6-1; abundance: NA; d_gene: TRBD1; CDR3aa: CASSEGQTHQPQHF; CDR3nt: TGTGCCAGCAGTGAGGGACAGACTCATCAGCCCCAGCATTTT
j_gene: TRBJ2-1; v_gene: TRBV7-2; abundance: NA; d_gene: NA; CDR3aa: CASSLSSFISYNEQFF; CDR3nt: TGTGCCAGCAGCTTATCTAGCTTTATCTCCTACAATGAGCAGTTCTTC
j_gene: TRBJ1-3; v_gene: TRBV27; abundance: NA; d_gene: NA; CDR3aa: CASSLMSGSGNTIYF; CDR3nt: TGTGCCAGCAGTTTAATGTCAGGCTCTGGAAACACCATATATTTT
j_gene: TRBJ2-3; v_gene: TRBV28; abundance: NA; d_gene: NA; CDR3aa: CASRQGIDTQYF; CDR3nt: TGTGCCAGTCGTCAGGGGATAGATACGCAGTATTTT
j_gene: TRBJ2-2; v_gene: TRBV7-8; abundance: NA; d_gene: NA; CDR3aa: CASSFGLAGELFF; CDR3nt: TGTGCCAGCAGCTTTGGGCTAGCCGGGGAGCTGTTTTTT
j_gene: TRBJ1-5; v_gene: TRBV9; abundance: NA; d_gene: TRBD1; CDR3aa: CASSVTGESYQPQHF; CDR3nt: TGTGCCAGCAGCGTTACAGGGGAGAGTTATCAGCCCCAGCATTTT
j_gene: TRBJ1-1; v_gene: TRBV6-5; abundance: NA; d_gene: TRBD1; CDR3aa: CASETGQNTEAFF; CDR3nt: TGTGCCAGTGAGACAGGGCAGAACACTGAAGCTTTCTTT
j_gene: TRBJ1-4; v_gene: TRBV28; abundance: NA; d_gene: NA; CDR3aa: CASSLGGPNEKLFF; CDR3nt: TGTGCCAGCAGTTTGGGAGGGCCTAATGAAAAACTGTTTTTT
j_gene: TRBJ2-1; v_gene: TRBV7-9; abundance: NA; d_gene: NA; CDR3aa: CASSLGQGSYNEQFF; CDR3nt: TGTGCCAGCAGCTTAGGTCAGGGGTCCTACAATGAGCAGTTCTTC
j_gene: TRBJ2-3; v_gene: TRBV11-2; abundance: NA; d_gene: NA; CDR3aa: CASSPGGRDTDTQYF; CDR3nt: TGTGCCAGCAGCCCCGGGGGGCGCGACACAGATACGCAGTATTTT
j_gene: TRBJ2-7; v_gene: TRBV6-1; abundance: NA; d_gene: NA; CDR3aa: CASGLGYEQYF; CDR3nt: TGTGCCAGCGGGTTAGGGTACGAGCAGTACTTC
j_gene: TRBJ2-2; v_gene: TRBV9; abundance: NA; d_gene: NA; CDR3aa: CASSGDWNTGELFF; CDR3nt: TGTGCCAGCAGCGGAGATTGGAACACCGGGGAGCTGTTTTTT
j_gene: TRBJ2-1; v_gene: TRBV9; abundance: NA; d_gene: TRBD1; CDR3aa: CASSVSGQINNEQFF; CDR3nt: TGTGCCAGCAGCGTCTCGGGACAGATCAATAATGAGCAGTTCTTC
j_gene: TRBJ1-2; v_gene: TRBV7-6; abundance: few; d_gene: NA; CDR3aa: CASSTGDYGYTF; CDR3nt: TGTGCCAGCAGTACGGGTGACTATGGCTACACCTTC
j_gene: TRBJ1-5; v_gene: TRBV19; abundance: few; d_gene: TRBD1; CDR3aa: CASSWGQDGYQPQHF; CDR3nt: TGTGCCAGTAGCTGGGGACAGGACGGATATCAGCCCCAGCATTTT
j_gene: TRBJ2-2; v_gene: TRBV15; abundance: NA; d_gene: TRBD2; CDR3aa: CATSGFGTRNTGELFF; CDR3nt: TGTGCCACCAGCGGATTCGGGACTAGGAACACCGGGGAGCTGTTTTTT
j_gene: TRBJ2-2; v_gene: TRBV28; abundance: NA; d_gene: TRBD2; CDR3aa: CASSFPGTRAGELFF; CDR3nt: TGTGCCAGCAGTTTCCCCGGGACTAGGGCCGGGGAGCTGTTTTTT
j_gene: TRBJ1-1; v_gene: TRBV5-1; abundance: NA; d_gene: NA; CDR3aa: CASSLAGSDKNTEAFF; CDR3nt: TGCGCCAGCAGCTTGGCCGGGTCGGACAAGAACACTGAAGCTTTCTTT
j_gene: TRBJ2-7; v_gene: TRBV6-5; abundance: once; d_gene: NA; CDR3aa: CASSRSFSYEQYF; CDR3nt: TGTGCCAGCAGTAGGAGCTTTTCCTACGAGCAGTACTTC
j_gene: TRBJ1-5; v_gene: TRBV6-5; abundance: NA; d_gene: NA; CDR3aa: CASSPTLGPQHF; CDR3nt: TGTGCCAGCAGCCCGACCTTAGGGCCCCAGCATTTT
j_gene: TRBJ1-1; v_gene: TRBV28; abundance: NA; d_gene: TRBD1; CDR3aa: CASSFWSRDREGADTEAFF; CDR3nt: TGTGCCAGCAGTTTCTGGAGTCGGGACAGGGAAGGCGCGGACACTGAAGCTTTCTTT
j_gene: TRBJ2-1; v_gene: TRBV27; abundance: NA; d_gene: NA; CDR3aa: CASSLLERNEQFF; CDR3nt: TGTGCCAGCAGTTTATTAGAAAGGAATGAGCAGTTCTTC
j_gene: TRBJ1-4; v_gene: TRBV10-1; abundance: NA; d_gene: NA; CDR3aa: CASSESEGKLFF; CDR3nt: TGCGCCAGCAGTGAGTCTGAGGGAAAACTGTTTTTT
j_gene: TRBJ2-7; v_gene: TRBV7-9; abundance: NA; d_gene: NA; CDR3aa: CASSTTAYEQYF; CDR3nt: TGTGCCAGCAGCACCACGGCCTACGAGCAGTACTTC
j_gene: TRBJ2-7; v_gene: TRBV5-6; abundance: few; d_gene: TRBD1; CDR3aa: CASRADRGLSYEQYF; CDR3nt: TGTGCCAGCAGAGCGGACAGGGGCCTCTCCTACGAGCAGTACTTC
j_gene: TRBJ2-1; v_gene: TRBV9; abundance: NA; d_gene: TRBD2; CDR3aa: CASSPPGGSSYNEQFF; CDR3nt: TGTGCCAGCAGCCCTCCGGGGGGTAGCTCCTACAATGAGCAGTTCTTC
j_gene: TRBJ2-2; v_gene: TRBV5-4; abundance: NA; d_gene: NA; CDR3aa: CASSRGGARPGELFF; CDR3nt: TGTGCCAGCAGCAGGGGGGGGGCGCGTCCCGGGGAGCTGTTTTTT
j_gene: TRBJ2-7; v_gene: TRBV5-6; abundance: NA; d_gene: TRBD2; CDR3aa: CASSSWRTSGSYEQYF; CDR3nt: TGTGCCAGCAGCTCATGGCGGACTAGCGGGAGCTACGAGCAGTACTTC
j_gene: TRBJ2-7; v_gene: TRBV2; abundance: NA; d_gene: NA; CDR3aa: CASSERGGEQYF; CDR3nt: TGTGCCAGCAGTGAAAGAGGGGGCGAGCAGTACTTC
j_gene: TRBJ1-4; v_gene: TRBV10-2; abundance: few; d_gene: NA; CDR3aa: CASSEFRGEKLFF; CDR3nt: TGCGCCAGCAGTGAGTTCAGAGGTGAAAAACTGTTTTTT
j_gene: TRBJ1-1; v_gene: TRBV6-5; abundance: NA; d_gene: TRBD1; CDR3aa: CASSPGGVNTEAFF; CDR3nt: TGTGCCAGCAGTCCAGGGGGCGTGAACACTGAAGCTTTCTTT
j_gene: TRBJ2-2; v_gene: TRBV10-2; abundance: NA; d_gene: NA; CDR3aa: CASKMAGPTGELFF; CDR3nt: TGCGCCAGCAAGATGGCGGGTCCCACCGGGGAGCTGTTTTTT
j_gene: TRBJ2-1; v_gene: TRBV5-6; abundance: NA; d_gene: TRBD2; CDR3aa: CASSLGSGRNNEQFF; CDR3nt: TGTGCCAGCAGCTTGGGGAGCGGGAGAAACAATGAGCAGTTCTTC
j_gene: TRBJ1-2; v_gene: TRBV19; abundance: NA; d_gene: NA; CDR3aa: CASVAGAGNYGYTF; CDR3nt: TGTGCCAGTGTTGCCGGGGCAGGGAACTATGGCTACACCTTC